The 6 T cell receptor beta chains below come from one sample, sequenced in a study of lymphopenia after photon versus proton radiotherapy (dated by TCRdb to the late 2010s). Library construction relied on the immunoSEQ multiplex PCR assay. The source is immuneACCESS, and TCRdb retained only in-frame sequences with V and J called. Part of the clones is not carried over; for the studies checked, unresolved V genes explain less than half of this, and the remainder is unexplained. Within this sample are roughly 64,000 clones, with 87% of them counted one time only. Jointly, the top ten make up around 13% of the sample. Sequencing used peripheral blood, obtained from a patient treated with proton-based radiotherapy. These receptors were collected from a man aged 80 or over with esophageal cancer.

J is TRBJ1-2 and V is TRBV7-9, with TRBD1 as a possible D gene (5 bases). The CDR3 length is 14 residues. Trimming shortened V by 3 bases and J by 5 bases, and 13 bases separated the two germline ends. From germline, CDR1 is SEHNR and CDR2 FQNEAQ (reference sequence). The CDR3: CASSFDSGLYGYTF. The CDR3 coding sequence is TGTGCCAGCAGCTTCGACAGTGGATTGTATGGCTACACCTTC.

V and J are TRBV2 and TRBJ2-3, with D uncertain. Per germline, CDR1 SNHLY and CDR2 FYNNEI. Trimming cost V 3 bases and J 6 bases, with 13 bases left between them. The CDR3 is 14 amino acids. The CDR3 sequence is CASSELIPGDTQYF. CDR3 coding DNA: TGTGCCAGCAGTGAGTTAATCCCCGGGGATACGCAGTATTTT. Using reference TRBV2 and TRBJ2-3 for the parts outside the CDR3, the full variable domain is EPEVTQTPSHQVTQMGQEVILRCVPISNHLYFYWYRQILGQKVEFLVSFYNNEISEKSEIFDDQFSVERPDGSNFTLKIRSTKLEDSAMYFCASSELIPGDTQYFGPGTRLTVL.

The V call is TRBV7-2, the J call TRBJ2-3, with TRBD1 as a possible D gene (6 bases). The CDR3 is 14 residues long. The V gene lost 2 bases and the J gene lost 3 bases, with 9 bases spanning the gap. Germline values: CDR1 SGHTA, CDR2 FQGNSA. This CDR3 is CASSLTGRTDTQYF. Written as DNA, the CDR3 is TGTGCCAGCAGCTTAACAGGGCGGACAGATACGCAGTATTTT. The whole variable domain, remainder taken from reference TRBV7-2 and TRBJ2-3, is GAGVSQSPSNKVTEKGKDVELRCDPISGHTALYWYRQSLGQGLEFLIYFQGNSAPDKSGLPSDRFSAERTGGSVSTLTIQRTQQEDSAVYLCASSLTGRTDTQYFGPGTRLTVL.

This clone has only one observation. CDR3 in amino acids: CASSRQGGGANVLTF. The CDR3 DNA follows: TGTGCCAGCAGTCGACAGGGAGGTGGGGCCAACGTCCTGACTTTC. The V call is TRBV6-1, the J call TRBJ2-6, with D maybe TRBD1 (7 bases). Trimming left V 5 bases short and J 3 bases short, with 11 bases between. This CDR3 region has 15 residues. Germline values: CDR1 MNHNS, CDR2 SASEGT.

This chain joins TRBV28 and TRBJ2-7; perhaps TRBD1 as D (7 bases). Germline V gene sequence: CDR1 MDHEN, CDR2 SYDVKM. Trimming left V 3 bases short and J 5 bases short, with 14 bases between. This CDR3 has 14 amino acids. CDR3 nucleotide sequence: TGTGCCAGCAGTTTCGACACAGGGGAGGACGAGCAGTACTTC. Encoded protein: CASSFDTGEDEQYF.

This clone was observed once. The chain couples TRBV19 to TRBJ2-5, with D possibly TRBD1 on 7 matching bases. Trimming took off 1 base at V and 4 bases at J, with 10 bases between the two ends. CDR3 size: 14 residues. CDR1 and CDR2 (germline): LNHDA, SQIVND (reference sequence). The CDR3 protein is CASSIVQGGETQYF. The CDR3 DNA sequence: TGTGCCAGTAGTATAGTTCAGGGGGGAGAGACCCAGTACTTC.